This T cell receptor (beta chain) was captured by sequencing in a study of identical twins. Study-level results: Beta clonotypes that were abundant in cord blood contained fewer insertions, a pattern absent from memory repertoires.

Unique molecular identifiers were present on the cDNA, and a universal primer site came from template switching. TCRdb reprocessed the 5' RACE reads with MiXCR, giving one entry per CDR3 protein. The sample carries more than 1.5 million distinct CDR3 sequences, roughly a third recorded once. Germline V gene sequence: CDR1 DFQATT, CDR2 SNEGSKA (reference sequence). The CDR3 runs 15 residues. About this clonotype: Its target is not known.

Sequencing was performed on cord blood. The chain is built from TRBV20-1 and TRBJ1-2, with TRBD1 matching 9 bases. The receptor's source is a newborn girl in good health. The CDR3: CTTPQGQGTNYGYTF. The CDR3 DNA reads TGCACCACGCCTCAAGGACAGGGGACCAACTATGGCTACACCTTC.